Each of the 26 T cell receptor beta chains below was sequenced from the same sample in a study of CD8 T cells in ankylosing spondylitis. General study results and limits: It appeared that ankylosing spondylitis blood was characterized by a TCR beta motif of under ten highly homologous variants.

Using its own MiXCR run on the 5' RACE reads, TCRdb lists one record per CDR3 protein. This repertoire shows 250,000 to 350,000 distinct CDR3 sequences, 7.5% to 9% found once; its top ten account for just over 14%. Their antigens remain unidentified. The sample consisted of blood, either unsorted or a sorted T cell fraction (not recorded which). The receptors here all came from a male donor with ankylosing spondylitis.

Many counts were recorded for this clonotype. The chain has TRBV12-3 or TRBV12-4 and TRBJ1-5; D is uncertain. This CDR3 contains 13 residues. With 6 bases removed from V and 5 bases from J, the gap between germline ends came to 11 bases. CDR3 DNA sequence: TGTGCCAGCAGCCAACTAACTGATCAGCCCCAGCATTTT. Amino acids: CASSQLTDQPQHF.

There are a few counts of this clonotype. The V call is TRBV7-8, the J call TRBJ2-7; the match to TRBD2 covers 8 bases. This CDR3 has 18 amino acids. Germline-derived CDR1 and CDR2 are SGHVS and FQNEAQ. V lost 5 bases to trimming and J lost 1 base; unmatched junction nucleotides: 16. Here the CDR3 reads CASSVRSWTSSVSYEQYF. The CDR3 nucleotides are TGTGCCAGCAGCGTAAGGTCCTGGACTAGCTCTGTTTCCTACGAGCAGTACTTC.

V is TRBV5-6 and J is TRBJ2-7, with D maybe TRBD1 (6 bases). The CDR3 has 15 amino acids. V was trimmed by 4 bases and J by 9 bases, leaving 23 bases between them. CDR1 is SGHDT and CDR2 is YYEEEE in the germline V gene. The CDR3 DNA follows: TGTGCCAGCAGCCCCACTCCCGGACAGAGGACGCGGCAGTACTTC. Translated: CASSPTPGQRTRQYF.

In its sample, this clonotype was seen a few times. The chain links TRBV5-1 to TRBJ2-1; D is unclear. CDR3 length equals 14 residues. The germline CDR1 and CDR2 sequences are SGHRS and YFSETQ. V was clipped by 7 bases and J by 2 bases, with 13 bases between them. The DNA for the CDR3 is TGCGCCAGCGCCCCCGGCCAAGCCTACAATGAGCAGTTCTTC. It yields the protein CASAPGQAYNEQFF.

This clonotype was counted at least ten times. V usage is TRBV20-1 and J usage is TRBJ1-5, with D uncertain. The V end was cut by 3 bases, the J end by 0 bases, with 9 bases between. There are 14 residues in the CDR3. CDR1 is DFQATT, CDR2 SNEGSKA, per germline (reference sequence). The CDR3 sequence: CSASHGYSNQPQHF. CDR3 coding DNA: TGCAGTGCTAGCCACGGTTATAGCAATCAGCCCCAGCATTTT.

Regarding this clonotype: Germline and junction disagree at one end, which may indicate a read error. The V and J genes are TRBV7-3 and TRBJ2-2; the match to TRBD2 covers 12 bases. The CDR3 totals 19 residues. CDR1 and CDR2 (germline): SGHTA, FQGTGA. The CDR3 coding sequence is TGTGCCAGCAGCTTAACGTTGGGACTAGCGGGCCTGAACACCGGGGAGCCGTTTTTT. It yields the protein CASSLTLGLAGLNTGEPFF.

This clonotype has more than one count but fewer than ten. J is TRBJ2-7 and V is TRBV20-1; 8 nucleotides line up with TRBD1. V lost 4 bases, J lost 5 bases, and 10 bases stayed unmatched. CDR1 is DFQATT, CDR2 SNEGSKA, per germline (reference sequence). The CDR3 is 14 residues long. CDR3 loop: CSATRQGQVDEQYF. The DNA for the CDR3 is TGCAGTGCTACGCGACAGGGGCAGGTAGACGAGCAGTACTTC.

A few counts support this clonotype. DNA of the CDR3: TGTGCCACCAGCATAGTAGCGGGCCTCTCCTACGAGCAGTACTTC. Protein product: CATSIVAGLSYEQYF. This chain connects TRBV15 to TRBJ2-7; 7 bases match TRBD2. J gave up 0 bases and V 4 bases, and 6 bases lay outside the gene matches. The CDR3 is 15 residues long. CDR1 LNHNV and CDR2 YYDKDF come from the germline V gene (reference sequence).

The chain is built from TRBV27 and TRBJ2-7; D perhaps matches TRBD1 (6 bases). With 6 bases removed from V and 4 bases from J, the gap between germline ends came to 22 bases. From germline, CDR1 is MNHEY and CDR2 SMNVEV (reference sequence). The CDR3 length is 16 residues. CDR3 in DNA: TGTGCCAGCAGCCCCCAGAGGGGGACAAACTATTACGAGCAGTACTTC. Its translation: CASSPQRGTNYYEQYF.

This clonotype was seen a few times. The chain couples TRBV12-3 or TRBV12-4 to TRBJ2-7, with D perhaps matching TRBD2 (7 bases). V was shortened by 6 bases and J by 2 bases, with 17 bases between the two germline ends. The CDR3 sequence is 15 residues long. CDR3 amino acids: CASSLGGTTTYEQYF. The CDR3 DNA reads as TGTGCCAGCAGCCTAGGGGGGACTACGACCTACGAGCAGTACTTC.

V gene TRBV15 combines with J gene TRBJ2-7; D remains ambiguous. Per the germline V gene, CDR1 is LNHNV and CDR2 is YYDKDF (reference sequence). The CDR3 sequence is 13 residues long. V was pared by 1 base and J by 4 bases, with 8 bases between. The CDR3 DNA is TGTGCCACCAGCAGAGCTCACGAATACGAGCAGTACTTC. It specifies CATSRAHEYEQYF.

This clonotype has more than one count but fewer than ten. This chain connects TRBV6-1 to TRBJ2-5, with a tentative D call TRBD1 (6 bases). V dropped 2 bases and J dropped 2 bases, with 9 bases sitting between them. CDR1 and CDR2 (germline): MNHNS, SASEGT. The CDR3 loop spans 14 amino acids. The CDR3 reads CASSEPGTQETQYF. The DNA for the CDR3 is TGTGCCAGCAGTGAACCGGGGACACAAGAGACCCAGTACTTC.

This clonotype was picked up a small number of times. V usage is TRBV29-1 and J usage is TRBJ1-1; TRBD1 might be the D (5 bases). Germline assignment: CDR1 SQVTM and CDR2 ANQGSEA. Trimming shortened V by 8 bases and J by 4 bases, and 17 bases separated the two germline ends. The length of the CDR3 is 13 residues. CDR3 sequence (DNA): TGCAGCTGTCTTCTGACCCAGGGCACTGAAGCTTTCTTT. Protein product: CSCLLTQGTEAFF.

In its sample, this clonotype was seen many times. The chain recombines TRBV11-2 with TRBJ2-2; 10 bases fit TRBD2. The V gene's germline CDR1 is SGHAT and CDR2 FQNNGV. Trimming took 3 bases from V and 0 from J; bases not matched to a gene: 4. The CDR3 loop spans 17 amino acids. The CDR3 here is CASSLTSGYANTGELFF. As DNA, the CDR3 is TGTGCCAGCAGCTTGACTAGCGGGTATGCGAACACCGGGGAGCTGTTTTTT.

This clonotype was picked up a small number of times. The chain recombines TRBV18 with TRBJ1-1; no firm D call. The CDR3 runs to 13 residues. The V end was cut by 0 bases, the J end by 5 bases, with 7 bases between. The germline CDR1 and CDR2 sequences are KGHSH and LQKENI. The CDR3 loop reads CASSPPSRTEAFF. The CDR3 bases are TGTGCCAGCTCACCACCGTCCAGGACTGAAGCTTTCTTT. The variable domain in full, completed from reference TRBV18 and TRBJ1-1, reads NAGVMQNPRHLVRRRGQEARLRCSPMKGHSHVYWYRQLPEEGLKFMVYLQKENIIDESGMPKERFSAEFPKEGPSILRIQQVVRGDSAAYFCASSPPSRTEAFFGQGTRLTVV.

Many counts were recorded for this clonotype. V gene TRBV4-1 combines with J gene TRBJ2-7, with 7 nucleotides matching TRBD1. The V segment lost 1 base and the J segment 3 bases; nucleotides outside the gene matches: 3. The CDR3 covers 14 residues. Germline values: CDR1 MGHRA, CDR2 YSYEKL. The CDR3, as DNA: TGCGCCAGCAGCCAAGCAGGGGGAATCTACGAGCAGTACTTC. It translates to CASSQAGGIYEQYF.

The gene calls are TRBV2 and TRBJ2-7; D is uncertain. Between the trimmed V and J ends, which lost 5 bases and 6 bases, there was a span of 14 bases. The germline V gene has CDR1 SNHLY and CDR2 FYNNEI. The CDR3 runs to 13 residues. The CDR3 protein is CASSPPGWGEQYF. The CDR3 DNA follows: TGTGCCAGCAGTCCGCCAGGCTGGGGCGAGCAGTACTTC.

This clonotype was recorded a few times. The rearrangement joins TRBV20-1 to TRBJ2-2, with 9 bases lining up with TRBD1. The germline V gene has CDR1 DFQATT and CDR2 SNEGSKA (reference sequence). This CDR3 spans 16 amino acids. J gave up 6 bases and V 0 bases, and 8 bases lay outside the gene matches. CDR3 amino acids: CSARDRDRVTAGELFF. The CDR3 DNA follows: TGCAGTGCTAGAGACCGGGACAGGGTTACGGCCGGGGAGCTGTTTTTT.

This clonotype was seen a few times. This chain links TRBV29-1 with TRBJ2-5; D is possibly TRBD1 or TRBD2 (5 bases each). The CDR3 covers 14 residues. V was trimmed by 0 bases and J by 5 bases, leaving 13 bases between them. Germline V CDR1 and CDR2: SQVTM, ANQGSEA. CDR3 sequence (DNA): TGCAGCGTTGAAGACCGAGGGGCCCGGGAGACCCAGTACTTC. Its protein is CSVEDRGARETQYF.

This clonotype was counted only a few times. V gene TRBV13 combines with J gene TRBJ2-1; D might be TRBD1 (5 bases). Germline-derived CDR1 and CDR2 are PRHDT and FYEKMQ (reference sequence). There are 16 residues in the CDR3. Trimming took 1 base from V and 2 from J, leaving 12 bases between them. The CDR3 sequence: CASSLVGKGAYNEQFF. Written as DNA, the CDR3 is TGTGCCAGCAGCTTAGTCGGAAAAGGGGCCTACAATGAGCAGTTCTTC.

This clonotype has ten or more counts. The chain recombines TRBV5-1 with TRBJ2-7; D uncertain. The CDR3 spans 14 residues. V was shortened by 2 bases and J by 5 bases, with 14 bases between the two germline ends. Germline CDR1 reads SGHRS; CDR2 reads YFSETQ. The CDR3 here is CASSFYEARDEQYF. For the CDR3, the DNA is TGCGCCAGCAGCTTTTATGAGGCTCGGGACGAGCAGTACTTC. Full variable domain (rest looked up from reference TRBV5-1 and TRBJ2-7): KAGVTQTPRYLIKTRGQQVTLSCSPISGHRSVSWYQQTPGQGLQFLFEYFSETQRNKGNFPGRFSGRQFSNSRSEMNVSTLELGDSALYLCASSFYEARDEQYFGPGTRLTVT.

J is TRBJ2-2 and V is TRBV11-2, with D unclear. Trimming left V 2 bases short and J 4 bases short, with 11 bases between. Germline V gene sequence: CDR1 SGHAT, CDR2 FQNNGV. CDR3 length: 15 amino acids. The DNA of the CDR3 is TGTGCCAGCAGCTTACGATCCTCAACCACCGGGGAGCTGTTTTTT. Protein product: CASSLRSSTTGELFF.

This clonotype was counted many times. The chain carries TRBV5-1 and TRBJ2-3, with D perhaps matching TRBD2 (5 bases). V shed 0 bases and J shed 0 bases, with 17 bases lying between them. The length of the CDR3 is 18 residues. CDR1 is SGHRS, CDR2 YFSETQ, per germline. The CDR3 loop is CASSLAAASQSSTDTQYF. CDR3 coding DNA: TGCGCCAGCAGCTTGGCCGCGGCTAGCCAATCTAGCACAGATACGCAGTATTTT.

The J gene is TRBJ1-5, the V gene TRBV28, with TRBD1 identical over 9 bases. The CDR3 has 14 residues. Germline CDR1 MDHEN, CDR2 SYDVKM. V gave up 9 bases and J gave up 7 bases; unmatched junction bases: 10. CDR3 loop: CASYGQGIGQPQHF. The CDR3 DNA is TGTGCCAGTTACGGACAGGGGATAGGACAGCCCCAGCATTTT.

This clonotype was seen more than once but under ten times. The J gene is TRBJ2-3, the V gene TRBV7-9; perhaps TRBD2 as D (5 bases). The V and J ends lost 3 bases and 0 bases respectively, with 16 bases between them. This CDR3 has 17 residues. From germline, CDR1 is SEHNR and CDR2 FQNEAQ (reference sequence). CDR3 DNA sequence: TGTGCCAGCAGCTTGGGTTCCAGCGGAATTAGCACAGATACGCAGTATTTT. It translates to CASSLGSSGISTDTQYF.

This clonotype was seen a few times. The chain joins TRBV5-6 to TRBJ1-3, with D possibly matching TRBD1 (6 bases). V dropped 4 bases and J dropped 0 bases, with 14 bases sitting between them. This CDR3 spans 16 amino acids. Germline V gene sequence: CDR1 SGHDT, CDR2 YYEEEE. The CDR3: CASSPGQPSSGNTIYF. The CDR3 bases are TGTGCCAGCAGCCCTGGACAGCCGAGCTCTGGAAACACCATATATTTT.